This TCR beta chain originates from a study of T cell changes during pregnancy in multiple sclerosis. The V and J ends lost 0 bases and 3 bases respectively, with 9 bases between them. The CDR3 covers 14 residues. The germline V gene encodes CDR1 SGHKS and CDR2 YYEKEE (reference sequence). Assay: immunoSEQ multiplex PCR; the TCRdb copy retains only in-frame clones and omits some. The repertoire has some 41,000 clones, roughly nine tenths of them found once; the top ten carry roughly 1.1%. The V call is TRBV5-5, the J call TRBJ1-2; a weak D match, TRBD1 (5 bases). Sequenced material: CD4+ T cells from peripheral blood mononuclear cells, taken after pregnancy. The receptor was derived from a female donor with multiple sclerosis, enrolled in a pregnancy study. CDR3 DNA: TGTGCCAGCAGCTTGGCCTGGGGGGACTATGGCTACACCTTC. Amino acids: CASSLAWGDYGYTF.